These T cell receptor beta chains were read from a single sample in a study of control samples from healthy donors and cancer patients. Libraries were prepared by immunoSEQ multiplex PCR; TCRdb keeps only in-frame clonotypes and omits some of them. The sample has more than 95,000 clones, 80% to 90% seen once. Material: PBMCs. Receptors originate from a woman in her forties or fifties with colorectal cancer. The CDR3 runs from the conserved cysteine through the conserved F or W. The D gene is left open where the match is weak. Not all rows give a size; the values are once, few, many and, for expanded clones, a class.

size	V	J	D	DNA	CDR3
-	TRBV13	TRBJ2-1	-	TGTGCCAGCAGCTTAGGTGGGGGTTACAATGAGCAGTTCTTC	CASSLGGGYNEQFF
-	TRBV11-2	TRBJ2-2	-	TGTGCCAGCAGCTTTAGGGGGACCGGGGAGCTGTTTTTT	CASSFRGTGELFF
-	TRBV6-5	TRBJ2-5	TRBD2	TGTGCCAGCAGTTATAGCGGGAGGTACCAAGAGACCCAGTACTTC	CASSYSGRYQETQYF
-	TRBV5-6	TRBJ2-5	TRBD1	TGTGCCAGCAGCCCGGCACTCGGACAGGGTTTAGGAGAGACCCAGTACTTC	CASSPALGQGLGETQYF
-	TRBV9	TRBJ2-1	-	TGTGCCAGCAGCGGCCCAAGTTCGGCTGAGCAGTTCTTC	CASSGPSSAEQFF
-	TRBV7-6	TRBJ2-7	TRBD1	TGTGCCAGCAGCTTAGGGACAGGGGGTGGGGAGCAGTACTTC	CASSLGTGGGEQYF
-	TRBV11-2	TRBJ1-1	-	TGTGCCAGCAGCTTAGAAGGGGGAATAACTGAAGCTTTCTTT	CASSLEGGITEAFF
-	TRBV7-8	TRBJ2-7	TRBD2	TGTGCCAGCAGCTTTGGCGGGAGGGCCTACGAGCAGTACTTC	CASSFGGRAYEQYF
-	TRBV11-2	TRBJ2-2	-	TGTGCCAGCAGCTTAGGAACCCTAAACACCGGGGAGCTGTTTTTT	CASSLGTLNTGELFF
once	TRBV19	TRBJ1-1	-	TGTGCCAGTAGTATAGGGGGGGGGAACACTGAAGCTTTCTTT	CASSIGGGNTEAFF
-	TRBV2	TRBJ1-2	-	TGTGCCAGCAGATGGGAGGGGGGTCATGGCTACACCTTC	CASRWEGGHGYTF
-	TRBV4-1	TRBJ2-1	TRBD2	TGCGCCAGCAGCTTCGGGACTACGCCGTACAATGAGCAGTTCTTC	CASSFGTTPYNEQFF
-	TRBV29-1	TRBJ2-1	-	TGCAGCTCCTGGGGCACCAGTGGTAAGAATGAGCAGTTCTTC	CSSWGTSGKNEQFF
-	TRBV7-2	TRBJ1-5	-	TGTGCCAGCAGCTTAGTTAGCGGGGGTACTCAGCCCCAGCATTTT	CASSLVSGGTQPQHF
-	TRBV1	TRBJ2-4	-	TGCACCAGCAGCCAGTCACGGGGGGCCAAAAACATTCAGTACTTC	CTSSQSRGAKNIQYF
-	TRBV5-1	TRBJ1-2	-	TGCGCCAGCAGCCTGGGAGATTGGGCCAGGGAGAGCAATGGCTACACCTTC	CASSLGDWARESNGYTF
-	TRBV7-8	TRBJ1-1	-	TGTGCCAGCACCTTCTTGGGCAGTTCTAACACTGAAGCTTTCTTT	CASTFLGSSNTEAFF
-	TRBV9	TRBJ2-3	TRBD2	TGTGCCAGCAGCGTAGATCCGGGAGGGAGCACAGATACGCAGTATTTT	CASSVDPGGSTDTQYF
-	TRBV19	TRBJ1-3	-	TGTGCCAGTAGTATCGGGATCTTCTCTGGAAACACCATATATTTT	CASSIGIFSGNTIYF
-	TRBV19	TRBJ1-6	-	TGTGCCAGTAGTATGGAGGCACGGAGATCACCCCTCCACTTT	CASSMEARRSPLHF
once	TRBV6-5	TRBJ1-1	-	TGTGCCAGCAGTTTACAGGGAGGTCTTCGGAACACTGAAGCTTTCTTT	CASSLQGGLRNTEAFF
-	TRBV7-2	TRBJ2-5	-	TGTGCCAGCAGCTTAAGAGGGTTGGGGGAGACCCAGTACTTC	CASSLRGLGETQYF
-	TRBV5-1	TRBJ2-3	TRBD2	TGCGCCAGCAGCCGTAGCGGGATACCCACAGATACGCAGTATTTT	CASSRSGIPTDTQYF
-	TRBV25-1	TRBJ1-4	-	TGTGCCAGCAGTGAATATTTCCCAGAAGTCAATGAAAAACTGTTTTTT	CASSEYFPEVNEKLFF
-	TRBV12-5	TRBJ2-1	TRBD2	TGTGCTAGTTTCGCTAGCGGCAACAATGAGCAGTTCTTC	CASFASGNNEQFF
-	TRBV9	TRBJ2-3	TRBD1	TGTGCCAGCTCCGTGGGACAGGGTTCAGATACGCAGTATTTT	CASSVGQGSDTQYF
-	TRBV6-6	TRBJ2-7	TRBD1	TGTGCCAGCAGAACCTCGGACAGGGGGAGTTACGAGCAGTACTTC	CASRTSDRGSYEQYF
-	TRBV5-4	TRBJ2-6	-	TGTGCCAGCAGCCCCGCGACAGGAGACTCTGGGGCCAACGTCCTGACTTTC	CASSPATGDSGANVLTF
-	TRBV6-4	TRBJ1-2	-	TGTGCCAGCAGACCCCAACCGGGACTTACCTATGGCTACACCTTC	CASRPQPGLTYGYTF